This TCR beta chain was sequenced during a study of early T cells in non-severe SARS-CoV-2 infection. Background on the study: Sequencing of bulk RNA from unsorted whole blood was done, without chain pairing. Study findings and constraints: Private and CD4 specificities were missed by VDJdb matching, which favored anti-spike CD8 responses.

Germline CDR1 SGHRS, CDR2 YFSETQ. This CDR3 contains 15 residues. V trimming: 0 bases; J trimming: 3 bases; junction bases outside the gene matches: 6. A remark on this clonotype: Antigen: not known.

Individual cDNA molecules received unique molecular identifiers during library preparation. TCRdb reprocessed the 5' RACE reads via MiXCR and lists one record per CDR3 protein. Here the sample spans about 60,000 distinct CDR3 sequences, around 6% being singletons. The TCR comes from an adult who was a healthcare worker with PCR-confirmed SARS-CoV-2 infection or an uninfected control (not recorded which). The specimen sequenced was whole blood. The chain uses TRBV5-1 and TRBJ2-7, with 7 bases lining up with TRBD1. CDR3 loop: CASSLAGAGGYEQYF. CDR3 nucleotide sequence: TGCGCCAGCAGCTTGGCCGGGGCAGGGGGCTACGAGCAGTACTTC.